This T cell receptor (beta chain) emerged from a study of T cell repertoires in cytomegalovirus infection. This clonotype was seen only a few times. Being one base from a much bigger clone, this may be a read error. The CDR3 spans 11 residues. Germline V CDR1 and CDR2: SGHDT, YYEEEE. V was trimmed by 5 bases and J by 8 bases, leaving 8 bases between them. TCRdb itself ran the reads through MiXCR, one entry per CDR3 protein. Of roughly 500,000 distinct CDR3 sequences detected, approximately 15% appear once; the ten largest clones hold approximately 24%. J is TRBJ2-1 and V is TRBV5-6; tentatively, D is TRBD2 (6 bases). The sequence was obtained from a human donor in good health (CMV status not recorded). Some clones in this sample may be carry-over from other donors' samples. Source material: CD8+ T cells from PBMCs. The CDR3 region is CASSWGDEQFF. CDR3 DNA sequence: TGTGCCAGCAGTTGGGGGGATGAGCAGTTCTTC.